These 24 T cell receptor beta chains came from one sample sequenced in a study of cytomegalovirus exposure and HLA in healthy donors. Vbeta (60) and Jbeta (13) primers were used in the PCR. Libraries were prepared by immunoSEQ multiplex PCR; TCRdb keeps only in-frame clonotypes and omits some of them. The sample shows 150,000 to 200,000 clones, over 70% of them seen only once. Sequencing input: PBMCs. These receptors were taken from a woman under 40 in good health and CMV-seronegative.

The CDR3 DNA sequence: TGTGCCAGCAGTTACTCGGTGCAGGGCGGTTATGAGCAGTTCTTC. This sequence encodes CASSYSVQGGYEQFF. The genes are TRBV6-5 and TRBJ2-1; a weak D match, TRBD1 (5 bases). CDR1 and CDR2 (germline): MNHEY, SVGAGI. The CDR3 sequence is 15 residues long. Trimming shortened V by 0 bases and J by 8 bases, and 14 bases separated the two germline ends.

This chain joins TRBV5-6 and TRBJ2-1; possibly TRBD2 for D (6 bases). CDR1 and CDR2 from the germline V gene are SGHDT and YYEEEE. V shed 4 bases and J shed 0 bases, with 11 bases lying between them. The CDR3 extends over 15 amino acids. The CDR3 nucleotides read TGTGCCAGCAGCCCGGGACTCCTCTCCTACAATGAGCAGTTCTTC. As protein: CASSPGLLSYNEQFF.

The rearrangement joins TRBV9 to TRBJ2-2; D not resolved. This CDR3 comprises 15 residues. Trimming left V 4 bases short and J 2 bases short, with 12 bases between. Germline CDR1 and CDR2: SGDLS and YYNGEE. CDR3 nucleotide sequence: TGTGCCAGCAGCCCGCGACTCCAAAACACCGGGGAGCTGTTTTTT. Its translation: CASSPRLQNTGELFF.

The rearrangement links TRBV6-4 to TRBJ2-7; no firm D call. There are 15 residues in the CDR3. Deletions cut 6 bases from V and 1 base from J, with 16 bases between. Germline V lookup: CDR1 MRHNA, CDR2 SNTAGT. CDR3 amino acids: CASRCTAPYSYEQYF. The CDR3 bases are TGTGCCAGCAGGTGTACAGCTCCTTATTCCTACGAGCAGTACTTC.

In this sample, this clone turned up once. This rearrangement joins TRBV19 to TRBJ2-1, with 8 positions matching TRBD1. Germline V gives CDR1 LNHDA, CDR2 SQIVND (reference sequence). The V gene end was trimmed by 6 bases and the J gene end by 9 bases; junction bases not matched to a gene: 19. The CDR3 length is 17 residues. For the CDR3, the DNA is TGTGCCAGTAGCCGAAAAAAGGACAGGGTCCGCAATGGTGAGCAGTTCTTC. It specifies CASSRKKDRVRNGEQFF.

Regarding this clone: A junction boundary mismatches the germline segment, possibly from a read error. This sequence joins TRBV4-3 and TRBJ2-4, with TRBD1 matching over 9 bases. CDR1 and CDR2 (germline): LGHNA, YSLEER. The CDR3 consists of 16 residues. This CDR3 reads CASSQGGQGRGNSQYF. CDR3 nucleotides: TGCGCCAGCAGCCAAGGGGGACAGGGTCGAGGAAACAGTCAGTACTTC.

The rearrangement uses TRBV11-3 and TRBJ2-7, with TRBD1 matching 7 bases. Germline loops: CDR1 SGHNT, CDR2 YENEEA. J was trimmed by 4 bases and V by 5 bases; bases with no gene match: 11. CDR3 length: 15 residues. CDR3 amino acids: CASSPGQPGRYEQYF. CDR3 nucleotide sequence: TGTGCCAGCAGCCCGGGACAGCCAGGCCGATACGAGCAGTACTTC.

V is TRBV28 and J is TRBJ1-2; possible D gene TRBD1, 6 bases. This CDR3 spans 14 amino acids. Trimming removed 4 bases at V and 3 bases at J, with 12 bases between. Germline loops: CDR1 MDHEN, CDR2 SYDVKM. CDR3 nucleotide sequence: TGTGCCAGCAGTTCGGGGGGCGCGGACTATGGCTACACCTTC. Protein: CASSSGGADYGYTF.

The rearrangement joins TRBV6-5 to TRBJ2-2, with TRBD1 matching over 9 bases. The V gene's germline CDR1 is MNHEY and CDR2 SVGAGI. Trimming at V came to 4 bases and at J to 4 bases, leaving 1 base not matched to a gene. The CDR3 sequence is 14 residues long. CDR3 in DNA: TGTGCCAGCAGTTGGGACAGGGCCACCGGGGAGCTGTTTTTT. Translation: CASSWDRATGELFF.

The chain recombines TRBV25-1 with TRBJ2-1; no firm D call. Germline values: CDR1 MGHDK, CDR2 SYGVNS. CDR3 size: 15 residues. V was pared by 1 base and J by 5 bases, with 12 bases between. The CDR3 protein is CASSESYQVHNEQFF. The DNA for the CDR3 is TGTGCCAGCAGTGAATCTTATCAGGTGCACAATGAGCAGTTCTTC.

The table lists this clone with a few counts. The rearrangement links TRBV9 to TRBJ2-5; 8 bases are a match to TRBD2. The length of the CDR3 is 15 residues. J was trimmed by 5 bases and V by 0 bases; bases with no gene match: 6. The germline V gene encodes CDR1 SGDLS and CDR2 YYNGEE. Here the CDR3 reads CASSVEREGRETQYF. In nucleotides, the CDR3 is TGTGCCAGCAGCGTAGAACGGGAGGGCCGGGAGACCCAGTACTTC.

CDR3 DNA: TGTGCCAGCAGTTGGACAGGGGCCTACGAGCAGTACTTC. Protein: CASSWTGAYEQYF. The J gene is TRBJ2-7, the V gene TRBV27; TRBD1 matches at 9 bases. J was trimmed by 2 bases and V by 4 bases; bases with no gene match: 0. The germline V gene has CDR1 MNHEY and CDR2 SMNVEV (reference sequence). The CDR3 is 13 amino acids.

V gene TRBV27 combines with J gene TRBJ2-5; D ambiguous. This CDR3 has 13 residues. V was pared by 0 bases and J by 11 bases, with 13 bases between. CDR1 is MNHEY and CDR2 is SMNVEV in the germline V gene (reference sequence). The CDR3 nucleotides read TGTGCCAGCAGTTTATCTCCCTCGCAGGCTCAGTACTTC. Translating gives CASSLSPSQAQYF.

As for this clone: One end of the junction varies from germline; a read error may be responsible. This chain links TRBV4-3 with TRBJ2-6, with 8 nucleotides matching TRBD1. There are 17 residues in the CDR3. In germline, CDR1 is LGHNA, CDR2 YSLEER. Here the CDR3 DNA reads TGCGCCAGCAGCCCAGAGGACAGGGTAGCAGGGGCCAACGGCCTGACTTTC. Translated, it gives CASSPEDRVAGANGLTF.

The rearrangement links TRBV11-2 to TRBJ2-2; a possible D gene is TRBD1 (6 bases). Trimming removed 3 bases at V and 6 bases at J, with 11 bases between. The CDR3 runs 14 residues. Germline values: CDR1 SGHAT, CDR2 FQNNGV. Here the CDR3 DNA reads TGTGCCAGCAGCTTTCGAACAGGGCCCGGGGAGCTGTTTTTT. It specifies CASSFRTGPGELFF.

Note on this clone: An end of the junction does not agree with germline; a read error may underlie this. The chain joins TRBV7-9 to TRBJ1-1; unclear D gene. This CDR3 has 12 residues. Germline V gene sequence: CDR1 SEHNR, CDR2 FQNEAQ (reference sequence). CDR3: CASSLMSPEAFF. CDR3 nucleotide sequence: TGTGCCAGCAGCTTAATGTCCCCTGAGGCTTTCTTT. Using reference TRBV7-9 and TRBJ1-1 for the parts outside the CDR3, the full variable domain is DTGVSQNPRHKITKRGQNVTFRCDPISEHNRLYWYRQTLGQGPEFLTYFQNEAQLEKSRLLSDRFSAERPKGSFSTLEIQRTEQGDSAMYLCASSLMSPEAFFGQGTRLTVV.

The rearrangement uses TRBV15 and TRBJ2-7; D may match TRBD1 or TRBD2 (5 bases each). The CDR3 has 14 amino acids. CDR1 and CDR2 from the germline V gene are LNHNV and YYDKDF (reference sequence). V lost 5 bases, J lost 3 bases, and 14 bases lay in between. The CDR3 sequence: CATSRGALNYEQYF. CDR3 bases: TGTGCCACCAGCCGAGGGGCCTTAAACTACGAGCAGTACTTC.

This clone was seen more than once but under ten times. The junction differs from germline at one of its ends, possibly a read error. The CDR3 sequence: CAWSGSAGANGLTF. In DNA, the CDR3 is TGTGCCTGGAGCGGGTCGGCTGGGGCCAACGGCCTGACTTTC. The chain joins TRBV30 to TRBJ2-6, with a possible D match to TRBD1 (5 bases). Germline values: CDR1 GTSNPN, CDR2 SVGIG (reference sequence). The CDR3 is made up of 14 amino acids.

This clone was picked up one time. The chain links TRBV10-1 to TRBJ1-2, with 9 bases matching TRBD1. The junction had 26 bases not matched to a gene; V was cut back by 2 bases and J by 4 bases. This CDR3 has 22 amino acids. From germline, CDR1 is WNHNN and CDR2 SYGVQD (reference sequence). CDR3 DNA: TGCGCCAGCAGTGAGCCTAGTGGACAGGGGATCTTTACCCCTACCCTCCTCTATGGCTACACCTTC. Its translation is CASSEPSGQGIFTPTLLYGYTF.

A remark on this clone: The junction differs from germline at one of its ends, possibly a read error. V and J are TRBV7-7 and TRBJ2-5; 8 nucleotides match TRBD2. CDR1 is SSHAT and CDR2 is FNYEAQ in the germline V gene (reference sequence). The CDR3 is 14 amino acids. Written as DNA, the CDR3 is TGTGCTAGCAGCCACAGCGGGAGTATAGAGACCCAGTACTTC. It codes for CASSHSGSIETQYF.

V usage is TRBV25-1 and J usage is TRBJ2-3; D is undetermined. Germline V lookup: CDR1 MGHDK, CDR2 SYGVNS. This CDR3 has 14 amino acids. Trimming took 3 bases from V and 2 from J, leaving 9 bases between them. The CDR3 here is CASSESAYTDTQYF. CDR3 DNA: TGTGCCAGCAGTGAGAGCGCCTACACAGATACGCAGTATTTT. The entire variable domain, with the rest obtained from reference TRBV25-1 and TRBJ2-3, is as follows: EADIYQTPRYLVIGTGKKITLECSQTMGHDKMYWYQQDPGMELHLIHYSYGVNSTEKGDLSSESTVSRIRTEHFPLTLESARPSHTSQYLCASSESAYTDTQYFGPGTRLTVL.

The chain has TRBV28 and TRBJ2-3, with TRBD1 matching over 9 bases. Trimming took 6 bases from V and 3 from J; bases not matched to a gene: 10. Germline CDR1 reads MDHEN; CDR2 reads SYDVKM. The CDR3 has 16 amino acids. CDR3 residues: CASSPLTGQGTDTQYF. The CDR3 DNA follows: TGTGCCAGCAGCCCCCTGACGGGACAGGGAACAGATACGCAGTATTTT.

This chain uses TRBV5-4 with TRBJ2-5; tentative D call: TRBD2 (5 bases). This CDR3 comprises 14 residues. From germline, CDR1 is SGHNT and CDR2 YYREEE (reference sequence). V lost 3 bases to trimming and J lost 2 bases, with 11 bases between them. The CDR3 protein is CASSSGIGQETQYF. Written as DNA, the CDR3 is TGTGCCAGCAGCTCGGGGATAGGGCAAGAGACCCAGTACTTC.

This chain links TRBV6-6 with TRBJ2-7, with 7 bases fitting TRBD1. The V and J ends lost 0 bases and 6 bases, in that order; junction bases with no gene match: 5. The CDR3 is made up of 14 amino acids. The germline CDR1 and CDR2 sequences are MNHNY and SVGAGI (reference sequence). CDR3 loop: CASSYSMAGGEQYF. CDR3 sequence (DNA): TGTGCCAGCAGTTACTCGATGGCAGGGGGCGAGCAGTACTTC.